This T cell receptor beta chain is from a study of blood T cell repertoires in COVID-19. This CDR3 spans 17 amino acids. The V gene's germline CDR1 is LGHNA and CDR2 YNFKEQ. The V and J ends lost 4 bases and 5 bases, in that order; junction bases with no gene match: 8. Sequencing was performed with immunoSEQ multiplex PCR; in TCRdb, only in-frame clones are kept and a portion is missing. The sample yields about 240,000 clones, roughly four fifths seen once. This TCR came from a woman in her 70s with acute or convalescent COVID-19. V gene TRBV4-2 combines with J gene TRBJ2-1; 13 nucleotides match TRBD2. Sequenced sample: peripheral blood. CDR3 region: CASSLRTSGGADNEQFF. The CDR3, as DNA: TGTGCCAGCAGCCTAAGGACTAGCGGGGGAGCGGACAATGAGCAGTTCTTC.